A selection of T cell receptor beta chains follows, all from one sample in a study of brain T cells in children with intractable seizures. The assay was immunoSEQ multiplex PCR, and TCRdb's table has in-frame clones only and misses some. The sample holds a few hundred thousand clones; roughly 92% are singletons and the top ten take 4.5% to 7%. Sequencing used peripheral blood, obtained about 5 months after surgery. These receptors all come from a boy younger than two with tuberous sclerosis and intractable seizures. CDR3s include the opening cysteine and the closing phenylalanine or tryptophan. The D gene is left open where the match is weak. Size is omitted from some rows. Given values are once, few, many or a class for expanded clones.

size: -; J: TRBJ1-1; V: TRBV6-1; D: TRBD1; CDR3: CASSERAGGMNTEAFF; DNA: TGTGCCAGCAGTGAAAGGGCAGGGGGGATGAACACTGAAGCTTTCTTT
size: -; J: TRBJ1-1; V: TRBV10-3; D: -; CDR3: CAISGPATEAFF; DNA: TGTGCCATCAGTGGGCCAGCGACTGAAGCTTTCTTT
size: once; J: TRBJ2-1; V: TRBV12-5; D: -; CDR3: CASGLVLDGPGLYNEQFF; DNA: TGTGCTAGTGGTTTGGTACTTGACGGACCAGGACTTTACAATGAGCAGTTCTTC
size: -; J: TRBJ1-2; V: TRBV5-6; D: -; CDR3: CASSWALVMPSASYGYTF; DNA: TGTGCCAGCAGCTGGGCACTTGTAATGCCCTCGGCGAGCTATGGCTACACCTTC
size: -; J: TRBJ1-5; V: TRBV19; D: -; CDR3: CASSSQGNGQPQHF; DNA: TGTGCCAGTAGTAGTCAGGGAAATGGGCAGCCCCAGCATTTT
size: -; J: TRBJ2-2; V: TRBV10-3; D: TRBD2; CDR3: CAISESSLADTGELFF; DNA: TGTGCCATCAGTGAGTCGAGTCTAGCGGACACCGGGGAGCTGTTTTTT
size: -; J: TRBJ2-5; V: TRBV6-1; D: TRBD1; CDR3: CASSDLDRGQETQYF; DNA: TGTGCCAGCAGTGACCTAGACAGGGGACAAGAGACCCAGTACTTC
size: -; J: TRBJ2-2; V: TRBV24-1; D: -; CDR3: CATSEPGHLANTGELFF; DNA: TGTGCCACCAGTGAACCGGGACACCTTGCGAACACCGGGGAGCTGTTTTTT
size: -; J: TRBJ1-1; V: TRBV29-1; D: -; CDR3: CSVRPPGSMNTEAFF; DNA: TGCAGCGTTCGGCCCCCAGGGTCTATGAACACTGAAGCTTTCTTT
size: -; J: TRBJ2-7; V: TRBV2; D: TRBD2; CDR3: CASELADSYEQYF; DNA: TGTGCCAGCGAACTAGCGGATTCCTACGAGCAGTACTTC
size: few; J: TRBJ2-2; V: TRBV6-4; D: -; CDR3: CASSGGNTGELFF; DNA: TGTGCCAGCAGTGGGGGGAACACCGGGGAGCTGTTTTTT
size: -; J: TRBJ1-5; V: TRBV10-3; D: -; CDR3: CAISESPGPPNQPQHF; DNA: TGTGCCATCAGTGAGTCGCCGGGGCCACCGAATCAGCCCCAGCATTTT
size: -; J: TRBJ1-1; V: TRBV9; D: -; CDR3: CASSVGTTFTEAFF; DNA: TGTGCCAGCAGCGTAGGGACGACTTTCACTGAAGCTTTCTTT
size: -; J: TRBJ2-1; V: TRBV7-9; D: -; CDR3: CASSSFLGTHNEQFF; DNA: TGTGCCAGCAGCTCCTTTCTAGGCACCCACAATGAGCAGTTCTTC
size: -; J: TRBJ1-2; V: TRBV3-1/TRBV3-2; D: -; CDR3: CASSQSMGAYGYTF; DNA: TGTGCCAGCAGCCAGTCGATGGGGGCCTATGGCTACACCTTC
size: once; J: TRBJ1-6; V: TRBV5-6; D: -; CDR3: CASSSRYLKSHNSPLHF; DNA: TGTGCCAGCAGCTCCCGGTACCTAAAAAGCCATAATTCACCCCTCCACTTT
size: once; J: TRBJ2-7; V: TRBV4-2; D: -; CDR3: CASRNRDRDYEQYF; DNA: TGTGCCAGCCGCAACAGGGATCGAGACTACGAGCAGTACTTC
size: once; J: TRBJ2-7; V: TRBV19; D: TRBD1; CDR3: CASSPRGQPYEQYF; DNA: TGTGCCAGTAGCCCTAGGGGACAGCCGTACGAGCAGTACTTC
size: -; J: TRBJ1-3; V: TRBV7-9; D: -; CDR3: CASSLISSGNTIYF; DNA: TGTGCCAGCAGCTTAATCAGCTCTGGAAACACCATATATTTT
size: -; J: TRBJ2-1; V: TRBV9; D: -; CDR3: CASSPAPRVNNEQFF; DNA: TGTGCCAGCAGCCCCGCCCCTCGGGTAAACAATGAGCAGTTCTTC
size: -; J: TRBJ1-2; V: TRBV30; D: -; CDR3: CAWSVGWGYTF; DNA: TGTGCCTGGAGTGTGGGGTGGGGCTACACCTTC
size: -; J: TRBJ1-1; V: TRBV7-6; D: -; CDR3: CASSRMTVNTEAFF; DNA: TGTGCCAGCTCCCGGATGACAGTGAACACTGAAGCTTTCTTT
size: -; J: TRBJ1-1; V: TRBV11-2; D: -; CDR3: CASSLGLVAFF; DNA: TGTGCCAGCAGCTTAGGGCTGGTAGCTTTCTTT
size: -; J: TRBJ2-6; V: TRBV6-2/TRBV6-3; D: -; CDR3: CASSKQGRGSGANVLTF; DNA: TGTGCCAGCAGTAAACAGGGGAGGGGTTCTGGGGCCAACGTCCTGACTTTC
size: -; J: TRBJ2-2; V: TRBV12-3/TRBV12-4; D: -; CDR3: CASGWTAHGELFF; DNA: TGTGCCAGCGGTTGGACAGCCCACGGGGAGCTGTTTTTT
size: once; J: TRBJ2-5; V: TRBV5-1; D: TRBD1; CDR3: CASSLGQGIEETQYF; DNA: TGCGCCAGCAGCTTGGGACAGGGGATCGAAGAGACCCAGTACTTC
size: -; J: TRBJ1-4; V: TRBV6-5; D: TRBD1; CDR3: CASSRQGNYEKLFF; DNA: TGTGCCAGCAGCCGACAGGGGAATTATGAAAAACTGTTTTTT
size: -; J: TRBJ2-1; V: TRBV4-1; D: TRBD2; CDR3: CASSPRLAGGYNEQFF; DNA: TGCGCCAGCAGCCCCCGACTAGCGGGGGGCTACAATGAGCAGTTCTTC
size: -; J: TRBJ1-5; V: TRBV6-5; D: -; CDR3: CASSLSMNQPQHF; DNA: TGTGCCAGCAGCTTGAGTATGAATCAGCCCCAGCATTTT
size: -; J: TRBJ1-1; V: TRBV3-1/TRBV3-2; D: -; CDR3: CASSQGAGLGTEAFF; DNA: TGTGCCAGCAGCCAAGGAGCAGGGTTGGGAACTGAAGCTTTCTTT
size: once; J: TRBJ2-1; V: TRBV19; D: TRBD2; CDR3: CASSIGTSINEQFF; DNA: TGTGCCAGTAGTATCGGGACTAGCATCAATGAGCAGTTCTTC
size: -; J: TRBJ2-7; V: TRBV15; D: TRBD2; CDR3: CATSGGTSGRYEQYF; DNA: TGTGCCACCAGCGGCGGGACTAGCGGGAGATATGAGCAGTACTTC
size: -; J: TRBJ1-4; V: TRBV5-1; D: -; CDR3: CASSPDRIGPDEKLFF; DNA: TGCGCCAGCAGCCCGGACCGGATTGGCCCCGATGAAAAACTGTTTTTT
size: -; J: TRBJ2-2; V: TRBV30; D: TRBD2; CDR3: CAWSSGGAFTGELFF; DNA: TGTGCCTGGAGTAGCGGGGGAGCTTTCACCGGGGAGCTGTTTTTT
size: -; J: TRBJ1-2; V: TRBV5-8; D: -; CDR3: CASSFQGAEVHTF; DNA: TGTGCCAGCAGCTTTCAAGGGGCGGAGGTTCACACCTTC
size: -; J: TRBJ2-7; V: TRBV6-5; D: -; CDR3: CASAQGGGPSYEQYF; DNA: TGTGCCAGCGCCCAAGGTGGGGGCCCCTCCTACGAGCAGTACTTC
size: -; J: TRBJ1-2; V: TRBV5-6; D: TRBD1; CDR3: CASSLEGWTGRGYTF; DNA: TGTGCCAGCAGCTTGGAGGGGTGGACAGGACGAGGCTACACCTTC
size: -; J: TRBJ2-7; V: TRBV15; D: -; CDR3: CATSRGPGHSYEQYF; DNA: TGTGCCACCAGCAGAGGCCCGGGACACTCCTACGAGCAGTACTTC
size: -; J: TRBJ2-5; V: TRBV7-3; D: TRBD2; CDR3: CASSLAGGRLETQYF; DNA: TGTGCCAGCAGCTTAGCGGGGGGAAGATTGGAGACCCAGTACTTC
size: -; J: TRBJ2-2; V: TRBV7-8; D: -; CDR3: CASSLRSGELFF; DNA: TGTGCCAGCAGCTTAAGGTCCGGGGAGCTGTTTTTT
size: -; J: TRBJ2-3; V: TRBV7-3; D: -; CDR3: CASSLRRFDTQYF; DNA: TGTGCCAGCAGCTTAAGGAGGTTTGATACGCAGTATTTT
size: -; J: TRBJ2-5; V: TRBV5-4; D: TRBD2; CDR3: CASSLMSGGVQETQYF; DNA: TGTGCCAGCAGCTTGATGTCCGGGGGGGTTCAAGAGACCCAGTACTTC
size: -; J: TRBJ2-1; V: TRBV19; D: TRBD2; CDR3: CASSMLGTSGKTEQFF; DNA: TGTGCCAGTAGTATGTTAGGGACTAGCGGGAAAACTGAGCAGTTCTTC
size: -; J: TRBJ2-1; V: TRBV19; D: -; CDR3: CASSITLMRSVGHEQFF; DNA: TGTGCCAGTAGTATTACACTAATGAGGTCTGTGGGCCATGAGCAGTTCTTC
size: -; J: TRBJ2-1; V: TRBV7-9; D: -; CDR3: CASSPAQAGNYNEQFF; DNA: TGTGCCAGCAGCCCCGCTCAAGCGGGCAATTACAATGAGCAGTTCTTC
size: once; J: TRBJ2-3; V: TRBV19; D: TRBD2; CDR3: CASKVFGGGASDTQYF; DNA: TGTGCCAGTAAAGTCTTTGGCGGGGGGGCCTCAGATACGCAGTATTTT
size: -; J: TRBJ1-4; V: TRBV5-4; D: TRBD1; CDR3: CASSLWDRGNNEKLFF; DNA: TGTGCCAGCAGCTTGTGGGACAGGGGGAATAATGAAAAACTGTTTTTT
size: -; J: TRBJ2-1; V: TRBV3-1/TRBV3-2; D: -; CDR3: CASSQSPRGSYNEQFF; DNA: TGTGCCAGCAGCCAGTCCCCCAGGGGCAGTTACAATGAGCAGTTCTTC
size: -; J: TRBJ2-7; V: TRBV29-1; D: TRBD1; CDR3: CSVQRPGQSSYEQYF; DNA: TGCAGCGTCCAACGACCGGGACAGAGCTCCTACGAGCAGTACTTC
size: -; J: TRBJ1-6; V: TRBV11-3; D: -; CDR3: CASSSTNSPLHF; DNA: TGTGCCAGCAGCTCTACGAATTCACCCCTCCACTTT
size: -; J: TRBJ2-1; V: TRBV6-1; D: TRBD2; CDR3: CASSDRTSGGNEQFF; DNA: TGTGCCAGCAGTGACAGGACTAGCGGGGGGAATGAGCAGTTCTTC
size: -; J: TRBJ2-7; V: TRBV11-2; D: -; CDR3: CASSLDLKGGAYEQYF; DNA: TGTGCCAGCAGCTTAGATCTTAAGGGTGGGGCCTACGAGCAGTACTTC
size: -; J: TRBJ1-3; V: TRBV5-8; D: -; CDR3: CASSSTLGRISGNTIYF; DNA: TGTGCCAGCAGCTCAACCCTAGGCCGAATCTCTGGAAACACCATATATTTT
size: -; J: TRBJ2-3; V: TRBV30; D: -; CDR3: CAWSGPGDPADTQYF; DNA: TGTGCCTGGAGCGGCCCCGGGGATCCCGCAGATACGCAGTATTTT
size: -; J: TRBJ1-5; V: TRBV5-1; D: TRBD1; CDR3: CASSVTGNSNQPQHF; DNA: TGCGCCAGCAGCGTGACAGGGAATAGCAATCAGCCCCAGCATTTT